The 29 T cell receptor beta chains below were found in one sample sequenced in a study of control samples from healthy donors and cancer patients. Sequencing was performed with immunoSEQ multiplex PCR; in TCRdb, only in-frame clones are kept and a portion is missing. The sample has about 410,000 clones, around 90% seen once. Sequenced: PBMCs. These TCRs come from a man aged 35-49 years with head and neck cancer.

The CDR3: CASSLSHSGETQYF. CDR3 DNA: TGCGCCAGCAGCTTGTCGCACAGTGGGGAGACCCAGTACTTC. V usage is TRBV5-1 and J usage is TRBJ2-5; D remains unclear. Trimming pared 1 base from V and 5 bases from J, leaving 12 bases between. CDR1 is SGHRS and CDR2 is YFSETQ in the germline V gene. CDR3 size: 14 residues.

CDR3 sequence reads: CASSQGFTEAFF. In DNA form, the CDR3 reads TGCGCCAGCAGCCAAGGCTTCACTGAAGCTTTCTTT. J is TRBJ1-1 and V is TRBV4-1; D is unclear. Germline V gives CDR1 MGHRA, CDR2 YSYEKL. The CDR3 is 12 amino acids. The V end lost 1 base, the J end lost 4 bases, and 4 bases lay between the germline ends.

CDR3 sequence reads: CASRASGFEQYF. The DNA for the CDR3 is TGTGCCAGCAGGGCTAGCGGGTTCGAGCAGTACTTC. This sequence joins TRBV5-8 and TRBJ2-7; TRBD2 matches at 8 bases. The CDR3 loop spans 12 amino acids. CDR1 and CDR2 from the germline V gene are SGHTS and YDEGEE. Losses at the gene ends were 5 bases for V and 6 bases for J; bases not matched to a gene: 4.

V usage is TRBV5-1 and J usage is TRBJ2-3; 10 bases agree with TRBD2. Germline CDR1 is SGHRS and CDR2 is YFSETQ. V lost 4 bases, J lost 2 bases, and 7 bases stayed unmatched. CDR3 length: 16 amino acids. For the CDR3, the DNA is TGCGCCAGCAGCCTCCGGACTAGCGGAAACACAGATACGCAGTATTTT. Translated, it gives CASSLRTSGNTDTQYF.

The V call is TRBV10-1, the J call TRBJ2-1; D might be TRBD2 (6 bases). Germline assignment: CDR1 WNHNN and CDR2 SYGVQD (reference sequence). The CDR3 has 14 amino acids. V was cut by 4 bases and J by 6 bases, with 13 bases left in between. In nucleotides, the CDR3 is TGCGCCAGCAGTGTCGGGGGTTCCCTCAATGAGCAGTTCTTC. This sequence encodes CASSVGGSLNEQFF.

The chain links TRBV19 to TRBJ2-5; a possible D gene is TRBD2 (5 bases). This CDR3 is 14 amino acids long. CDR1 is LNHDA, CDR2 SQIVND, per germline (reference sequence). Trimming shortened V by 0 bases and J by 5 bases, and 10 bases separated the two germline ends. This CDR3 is CASSIDRGSETQYF. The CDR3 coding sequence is TGTGCCAGTAGTATAGACCGAGGGTCGGAGACCCAGTACTTC.

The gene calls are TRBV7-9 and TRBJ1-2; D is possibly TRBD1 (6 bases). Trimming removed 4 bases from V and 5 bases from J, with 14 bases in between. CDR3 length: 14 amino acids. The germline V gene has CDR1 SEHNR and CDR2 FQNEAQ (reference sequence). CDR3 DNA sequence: TGTGCCAGCAGCTCAGTGCAGGGGAGGTATGGCTACACCTTC. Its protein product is CASSSVQGRYGYTF.

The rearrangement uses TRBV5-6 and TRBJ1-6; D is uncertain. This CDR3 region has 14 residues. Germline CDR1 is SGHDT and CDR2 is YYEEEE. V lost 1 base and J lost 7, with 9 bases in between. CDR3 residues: CASSLWAVNSPLHF. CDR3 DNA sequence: TGTGCCAGCAGCTTGTGGGCTGTGAATTCACCCCTCCACTTT.

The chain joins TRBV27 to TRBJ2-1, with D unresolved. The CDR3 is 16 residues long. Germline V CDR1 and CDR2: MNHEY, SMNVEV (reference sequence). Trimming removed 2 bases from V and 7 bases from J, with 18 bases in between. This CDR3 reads CASSLSRSLGHNEQFF. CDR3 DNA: TGTGCCAGCAGTTTAAGCAGGTCGCTAGGGCATAATGAGCAGTTCTTC.

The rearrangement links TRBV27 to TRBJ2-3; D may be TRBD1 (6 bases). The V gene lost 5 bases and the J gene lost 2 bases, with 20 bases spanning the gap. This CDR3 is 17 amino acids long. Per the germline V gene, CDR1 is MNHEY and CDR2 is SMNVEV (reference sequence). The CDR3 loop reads CASSPAPRGRDTDTQYF. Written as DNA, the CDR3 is TGTGCCAGCAGTCCCGCTCCCAGGGGAAGGGACACAGATACGCAGTATTTT.

In DNA form, the CDR3 reads TGCGCCAGCAGCAGGGGGCTGGAACAGCCCCAGCATTTT. This translates into CASSRGLEQPQHF. J is TRBJ1-5 and V is TRBV4-3, with TRBD1 matching over 7 bases. CDR1 LGHNA and CDR2 YSLEER come from the germline V gene. V lost 5 bases, J lost 7 bases, and 5 bases stayed unmatched. There are 13 residues in the CDR3.

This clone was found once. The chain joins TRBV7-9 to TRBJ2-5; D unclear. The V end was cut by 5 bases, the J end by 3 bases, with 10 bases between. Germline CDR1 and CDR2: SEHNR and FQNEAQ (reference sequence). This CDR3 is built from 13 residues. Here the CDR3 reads CASSRVAEETQYF. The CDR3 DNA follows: TGTGCCAGCAGCAGGGTAGCCGAAGAGACCCAGTACTTC.

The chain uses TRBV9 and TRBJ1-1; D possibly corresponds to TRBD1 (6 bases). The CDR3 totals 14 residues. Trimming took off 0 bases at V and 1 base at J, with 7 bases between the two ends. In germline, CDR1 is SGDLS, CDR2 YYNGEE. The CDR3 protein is CASSVGRGNTEAFF. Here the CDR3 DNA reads TGTGCCAGCAGCGTAGGCAGGGGGAACACTGAAGCTTTCTTT.

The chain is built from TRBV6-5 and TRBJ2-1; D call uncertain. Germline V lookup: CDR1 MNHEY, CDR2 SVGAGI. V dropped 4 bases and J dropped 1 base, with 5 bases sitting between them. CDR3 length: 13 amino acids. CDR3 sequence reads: CASSSSSYNEQFF. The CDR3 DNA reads TGTGCCAGCAGTTCGAGTTCCTACAATGAGCAGTTCTTC.

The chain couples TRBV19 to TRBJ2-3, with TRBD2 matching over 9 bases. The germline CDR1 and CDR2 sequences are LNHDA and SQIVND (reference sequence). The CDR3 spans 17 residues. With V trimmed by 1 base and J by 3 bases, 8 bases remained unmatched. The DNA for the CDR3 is TGTGCCAGTAGTATAGCTGGCGGGGGGGGGCAAACAGATACGCAGTATTTT. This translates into CASSIAGGGGQTDTQYF.

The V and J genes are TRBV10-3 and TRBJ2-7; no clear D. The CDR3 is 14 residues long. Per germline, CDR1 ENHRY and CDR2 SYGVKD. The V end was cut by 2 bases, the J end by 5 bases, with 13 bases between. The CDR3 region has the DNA TGTGCCATCAGTGAGAACGACGCCGAGAACGAGCAGTACTTC. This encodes CAISENDAENEQYF.

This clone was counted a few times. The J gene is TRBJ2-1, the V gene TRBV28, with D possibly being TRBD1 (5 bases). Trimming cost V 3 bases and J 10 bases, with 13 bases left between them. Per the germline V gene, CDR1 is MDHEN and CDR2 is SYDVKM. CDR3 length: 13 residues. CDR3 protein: CASSFQGAREQFF. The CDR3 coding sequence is TGTGCCAGCAGTTTTCAAGGGGCCCGGGAGCAGTTCTTC.

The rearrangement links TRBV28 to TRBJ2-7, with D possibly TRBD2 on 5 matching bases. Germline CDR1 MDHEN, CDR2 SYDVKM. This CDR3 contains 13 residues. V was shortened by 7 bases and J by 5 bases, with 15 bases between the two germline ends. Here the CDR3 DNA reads TGTGCCAGCATGACTAACCTCTTAGACGAGCAGTACTTC. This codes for CASMTNLLDEQYF.

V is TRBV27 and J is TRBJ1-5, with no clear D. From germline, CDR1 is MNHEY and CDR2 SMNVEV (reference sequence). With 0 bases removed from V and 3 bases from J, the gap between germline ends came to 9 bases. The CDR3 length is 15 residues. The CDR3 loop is CASSLSRRSNQPQHF. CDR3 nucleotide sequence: TGTGCCAGCAGTTTATCGCGCCGTTCCAATCAGCCCCAGCATTTT.

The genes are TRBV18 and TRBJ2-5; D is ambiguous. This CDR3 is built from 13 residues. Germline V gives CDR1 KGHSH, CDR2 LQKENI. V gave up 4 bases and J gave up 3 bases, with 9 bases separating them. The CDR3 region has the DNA TGTGCCAGCTCACAGAGCCGAAAAGAGACCCAGTACTTC. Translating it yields CASSQSRKETQYF.

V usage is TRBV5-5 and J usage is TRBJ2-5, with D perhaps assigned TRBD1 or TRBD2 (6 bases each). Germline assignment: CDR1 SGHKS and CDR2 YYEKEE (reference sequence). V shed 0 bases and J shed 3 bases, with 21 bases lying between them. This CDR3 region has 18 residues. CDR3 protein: CASSLAHLGGLIEETQYF. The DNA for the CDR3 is TGTGCCAGCAGCTTGGCCCATCTAGGGGGACTGATTGAAGAGACCCAGTACTTC.

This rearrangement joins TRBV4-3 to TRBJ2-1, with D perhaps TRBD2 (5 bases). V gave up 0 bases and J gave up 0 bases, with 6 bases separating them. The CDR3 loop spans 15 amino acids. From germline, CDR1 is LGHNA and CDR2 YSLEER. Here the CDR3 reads CASSQEGGSYNEQFF. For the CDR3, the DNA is TGCGCCAGCAGCCAAGAAGGAGGCTCCTACAATGAGCAGTTCTTC.

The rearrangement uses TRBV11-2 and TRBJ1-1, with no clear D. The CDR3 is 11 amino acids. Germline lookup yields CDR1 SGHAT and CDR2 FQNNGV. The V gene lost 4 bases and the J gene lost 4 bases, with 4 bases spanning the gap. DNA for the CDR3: TGTGCCAGCAGCTGGCTCACTGAAGCTTTCTTT. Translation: CASSWLTEAFF.

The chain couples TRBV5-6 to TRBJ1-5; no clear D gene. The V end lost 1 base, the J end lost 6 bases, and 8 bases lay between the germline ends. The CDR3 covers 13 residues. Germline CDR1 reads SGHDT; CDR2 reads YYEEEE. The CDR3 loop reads CASSLRRVQPQHF. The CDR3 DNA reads TGTGCCAGCAGCTTGCGCCGGGTTCAGCCCCAGCATTTT.

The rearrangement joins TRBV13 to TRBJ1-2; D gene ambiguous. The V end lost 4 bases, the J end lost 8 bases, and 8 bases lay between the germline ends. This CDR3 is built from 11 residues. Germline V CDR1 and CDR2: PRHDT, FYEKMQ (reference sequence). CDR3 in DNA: TGTGCCAGCAGCTCCCTGGGCGGCTACACCTTC. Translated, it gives CASSSLGGYTF.

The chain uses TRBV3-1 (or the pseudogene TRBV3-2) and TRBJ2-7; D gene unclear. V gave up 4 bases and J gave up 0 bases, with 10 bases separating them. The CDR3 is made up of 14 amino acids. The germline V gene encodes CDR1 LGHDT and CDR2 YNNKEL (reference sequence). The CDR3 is CASSRGPSSYEQYF. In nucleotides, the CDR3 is TGTGCCAGCAGCCGTGGTCCATCCTCCTACGAGCAGTACTTC.

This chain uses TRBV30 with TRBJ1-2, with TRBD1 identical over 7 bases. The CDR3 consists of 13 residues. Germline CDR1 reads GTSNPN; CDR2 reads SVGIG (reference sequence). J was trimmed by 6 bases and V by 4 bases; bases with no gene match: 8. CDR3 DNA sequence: TGTGCCTGGAACTCAGGGGGGGAGGATGGCTACACCTTC. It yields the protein CAWNSGGEDGYTF.

CDR3: CASRDRGLLAKNIQYF. CDR3 DNA: TGTGCCAGTAGGGACAGGGGTTTGCTAGCCAAAAACATTCAGTACTTC. This chain connects TRBV19 to TRBJ2-4; 9 bases match TRBD1. CDR1 LNHDA and CDR2 SQIVND come from the germline V gene (reference sequence). CDR3 size: 16 residues. V was pared by 6 bases and J by 0 bases, with 6 bases of the junction left unmatched. The whole variable domain, filled in from reference TRBV19 and TRBJ2-4, reads DGGITQSPKYLFRKEGQNVTLSCEQNLNHDAMYWYRQDPGQGLRLIYYSQIVNDFQKGDIAEGYSVSREKKESFPLTVTSAQKNPTAFYLCASRDRGLLAKNIQYFGAGTRLSVL.

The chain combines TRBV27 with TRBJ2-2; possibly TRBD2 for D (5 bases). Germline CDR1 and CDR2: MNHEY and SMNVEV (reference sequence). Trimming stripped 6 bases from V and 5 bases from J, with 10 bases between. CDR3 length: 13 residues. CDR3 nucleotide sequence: TGTGCCAGCAGGGGTACTAGTACCGGGGAGCTGTTTTTT. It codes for CASRGTSTGELFF.